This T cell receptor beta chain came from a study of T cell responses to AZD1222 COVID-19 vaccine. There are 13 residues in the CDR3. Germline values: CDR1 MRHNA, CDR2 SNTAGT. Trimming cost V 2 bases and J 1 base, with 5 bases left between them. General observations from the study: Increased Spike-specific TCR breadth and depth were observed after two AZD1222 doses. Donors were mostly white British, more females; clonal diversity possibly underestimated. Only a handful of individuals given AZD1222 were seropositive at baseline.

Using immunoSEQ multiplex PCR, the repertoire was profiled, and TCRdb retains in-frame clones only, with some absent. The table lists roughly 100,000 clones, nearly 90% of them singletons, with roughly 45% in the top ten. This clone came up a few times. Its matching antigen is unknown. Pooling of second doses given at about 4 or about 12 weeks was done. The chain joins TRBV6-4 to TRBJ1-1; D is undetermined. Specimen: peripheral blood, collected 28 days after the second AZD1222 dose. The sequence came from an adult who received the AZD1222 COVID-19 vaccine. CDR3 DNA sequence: TGTGCCAGCAGTGACGAGAGGAACACTGAAGCTTTCTTT. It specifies CASSDERNTEAFF.